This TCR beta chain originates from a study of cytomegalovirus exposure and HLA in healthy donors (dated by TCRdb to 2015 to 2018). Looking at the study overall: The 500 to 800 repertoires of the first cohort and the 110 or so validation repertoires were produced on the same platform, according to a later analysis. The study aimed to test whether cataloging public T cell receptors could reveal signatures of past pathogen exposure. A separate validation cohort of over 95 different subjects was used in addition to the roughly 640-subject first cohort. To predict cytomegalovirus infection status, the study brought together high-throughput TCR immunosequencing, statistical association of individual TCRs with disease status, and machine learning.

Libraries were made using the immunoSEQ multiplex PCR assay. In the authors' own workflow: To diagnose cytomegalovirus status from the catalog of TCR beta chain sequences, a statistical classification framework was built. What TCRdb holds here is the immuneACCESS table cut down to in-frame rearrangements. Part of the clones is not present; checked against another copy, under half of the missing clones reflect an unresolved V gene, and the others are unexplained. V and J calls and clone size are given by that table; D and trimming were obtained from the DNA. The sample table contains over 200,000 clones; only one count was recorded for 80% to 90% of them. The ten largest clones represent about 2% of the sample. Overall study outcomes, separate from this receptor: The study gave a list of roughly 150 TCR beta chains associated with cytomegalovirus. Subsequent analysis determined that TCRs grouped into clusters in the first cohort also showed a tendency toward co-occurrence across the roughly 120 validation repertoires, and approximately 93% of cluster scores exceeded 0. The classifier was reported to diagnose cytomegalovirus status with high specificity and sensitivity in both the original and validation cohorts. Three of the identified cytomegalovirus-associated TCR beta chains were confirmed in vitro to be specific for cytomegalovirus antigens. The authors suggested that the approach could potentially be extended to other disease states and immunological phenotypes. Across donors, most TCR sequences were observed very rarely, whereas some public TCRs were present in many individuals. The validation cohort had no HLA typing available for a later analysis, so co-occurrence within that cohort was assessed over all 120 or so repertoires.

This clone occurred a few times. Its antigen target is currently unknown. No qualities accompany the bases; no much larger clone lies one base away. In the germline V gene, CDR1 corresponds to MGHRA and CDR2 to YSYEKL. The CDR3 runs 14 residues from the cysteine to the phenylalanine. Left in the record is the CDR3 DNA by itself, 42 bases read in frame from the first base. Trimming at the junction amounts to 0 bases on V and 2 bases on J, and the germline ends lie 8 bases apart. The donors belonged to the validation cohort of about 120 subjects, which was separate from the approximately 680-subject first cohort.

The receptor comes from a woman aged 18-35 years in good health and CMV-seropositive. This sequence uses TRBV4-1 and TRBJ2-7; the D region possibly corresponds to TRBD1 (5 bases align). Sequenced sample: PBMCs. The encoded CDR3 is CASSQEQDTYEQYF. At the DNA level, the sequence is TGCGCCAGCAGCCAAGAACAGGACACCTACGAGCAGTACTTC.